The 23 T cell receptor beta chains below come from one sample, sequenced in a study of vaccination and CD4 T cells after COVID-19. Their antigens are not known. Cultured CD4+ T cells had their DNA profiled by the Oncomine TCR Beta short-read assay. TCRdb used MiXCR to reprocess the PCR reads, holding one entry per CDR3 protein. The sample holds some 17,000 distinct CDR3 sequences; more than 50% are singletons and the top ten take around a tenth. Noted treatment: roughly 10-day PBMC culture with coronavirus spike peptide pools or control peptides (ViraFEST assay). Sequencing was performed on CD4+ T cells from blood, cultured in vitro. The receptor set was obtained from a human donor who had recovered from COVID-19.

The chain combines TRBV27 with TRBJ2-6; no firm D call. The germline CDR1 and CDR2 sequences are MNHEY and SMNVEV (reference sequence). Trimming pared 5 bases from V and 4 bases from J, leaving 9 bases between. The CDR3 runs 14 residues. Here the CDR3 DNA reads TGTGCCAGCAGTGCCGCCTGGGGGGCCAACGTCCTGACTTTC. Translating gives CASSAAWGANVLTF.

This rearrangement joins TRBV11-3 to TRBJ2-5; D is unresolved. Deletions cut 1 base from V and 2 bases from J, with 11 bases between. Looked up from germline, CDR1 is SGHNT and CDR2 is YENEEA. There are 15 residues in the CDR3. CDR3 residues: CASSLGWATQETQYF. The CDR3 coding sequence is TGTGCCAGCAGCTTAGGATGGGCGACACAAGAGACCCAGTACTTC.

This clonotype has a handful of counts. Sequence at one end of the junction differs from germline and may be a read error. V gene TRBV5-6 combines with J gene TRBJ2-5, with TRBD1 matching over 10 bases. The length of the CDR3 is 17 residues. From germline, CDR1 is SGHDT and CDR2 YYEEEE. The CDR3 DNA sequence: TGTGCCAACAGCAGGGACAGGGGAACGATACTCGAAGAGACCCAGTACTTC. Translating gives CANSRDRGTILEETQYF.

J is TRBJ2-7 and V is TRBV6-2 or TRBV6-3; the D gene is possibly TRBD2 (5 bases). CDR3 length equals 12 residues. Trimming stripped 6 bases from V and 3 bases from J, with 9 bases between. CDR1 is MNHEY, CDR2 SVGEGT, per germline. CDR3 region: CASRPADYEQYF. The CDR3 region has the DNA TGTGCCAGCAGACCAGCGGACTACGAGCAGTACTTC.

The chain is built from TRBV7-2 and TRBJ2-5; the D gene is possibly TRBD2 (6 bases). V lost 3 bases, J lost 1 base, and 12 bases lay in between. Germline V gene lookup returns CDR1 SGHTA and CDR2 FQGNSA. The CDR3 extends over 15 amino acids. This CDR3 is CASSFSGLTQETQYF. The CDR3 coding sequence is TGTGCCAGCAGCTTTTCGGGACTTACCCAAGAGACCCAGTACTTC.

J is TRBJ1-1 and V is TRBV7-3; D is unresolved. Between the trimmed V and J ends, which lost 2 bases and 2 bases, there was a span of 9 bases. The CDR3 loop spans 14 amino acids. Germline assignment: CDR1 SGHTA and CDR2 FQGTGA. The CDR3 spells CASSLSRGNTEAFF. For the CDR3, the DNA is TGTGCCAGCAGCTTATCGCGGGGTAACACTGAAGCTTTCTTT.

J is TRBJ1-2 and V is TRBV5-5; D unresolved. Between the trimmed V and J ends, which lost 1 base and 3 bases, there was a span of 13 bases. Per germline, CDR1 SGHKS and CDR2 YYEKEE (reference sequence). This CDR3 is 15 amino acids long. The CDR3 nucleotides are TGTGCCAGCAGCTTGTTCTCTGGTTCCCACTATGGCTACACCTTC. It translates to CASSLFSGSHYGYTF.

The rearrangement uses TRBV19 and TRBJ2-1, with D possibly matching TRBD2 (6 bases). The germline CDR1 and CDR2 sequences are LNHDA and SQIVND (reference sequence). The CDR3 is 16 residues long. Trimming took 5 bases from V and 0 from J, leaving 14 bases between them. The CDR3 spells CASSLFGGSSYNEQFF. The CDR3 DNA is TGTGCCAGTAGTCTTTTCGGGGGAAGCTCCTACAATGAGCAGTTCTTC.

V is TRBV2 and J is TRBJ2-1, with a weak D call TRBD1 (7 bases). The J call is doubtful: the DNA matches TRBJ2-7 better. CDR1 is SNHLY and CDR2 is FYNNEI in the germline V gene. The CDR3 runs 15 residues. The CDR3: CASSMEEGTAYEQYF. DNA for the CDR3: TGTGCCAGCAGTATGGAGGAGGGGACAGCCTACGAGCAGTACTTC.

The rearrangement joins TRBV29-1 to TRBJ2-2; possibly TRBD1 for D (5 bases). The CDR3 sequence is 13 residues long. CDR1 SQVTM and CDR2 ANQGSEA come from the germline V gene. V shed 5 bases and J shed 6 bases, with 13 bases lying between them. CDR3 protein: CSVRQTVPGELFF. CDR3 bases: TGCAGCGTTCGACAGACCGTCCCCGGGGAGCTGTTTTTT.

As regards this clonotype: Because the CDR3 is missing its conserved closing phenylalanine or tryptophan, this is likely a read error. This chain uses TRBV20-1 with TRBJ2-5; 13 bases fit TRBD2. This CDR3 has 15 residues. With 6 bases clipped from V and 1 base from J, the junction kept 5 bases outside the gene matches. Germline V CDR1 and CDR2: DFQATT, SNEGSKA (reference sequence). The CDR3 bases are TGCAGTGCCGCCGGGACTAGCGGGGCCCAAGAGACCCAGTACCTC. This codes for CSAAGTSGAQETQYL.

In its sample, this clonotype was seen a few times. This chain connects TRBV6-4 to TRBJ1-2; D ambiguous. From germline, CDR1 is MRHNA and CDR2 SNTAGT. The CDR3 covers 14 residues. The V end was cut by 5 bases, the J end by 5 bases, with 15 bases between. CDR3 coding DNA: TGTGCCAGCAGTATCGTCCCGGTACGGTATGGCTACACCTTC. Translation gives CASSIVPVRYGYTF.

The chain carries TRBV7-9 and TRBJ1-2, with D hard to call. Germline CDR1 is SEHNR and CDR2 is FQNEAQ (reference sequence). Trimming left V 2 bases short and J 11 bases short, with 21 bases between. CDR3 length: 15 residues. CDR3 sequence: CASSLSFGELPKYTF. DNA for the CDR3: TGTGCCAGCAGCTTATCATTTGGGGAGCTCCCGAAGTACACCTTC.

This clonotype was detected only a few times. The gene calls are TRBV20-1 and TRBJ2-5; a weak D match, TRBD2 (5 bases). Germline-derived CDR1 and CDR2 are DFQATT and SNEGSKA (reference sequence). The CDR3 covers 14 residues. V lost 0 bases and J 4 bases, leaving 12 bases between the germline ends. CDR3 residues: CSAREPGVRETQYF. DNA for the CDR3: TGCAGTGCTAGAGAGCCCGGGGTAAGAGAGACCCAGTACTTC.

The genes are TRBV7-2 and TRBJ2-5; D remains ambiguous. Germline loops: CDR1 SGHTA, CDR2 FQGNSA. The CDR3 is made up of 15 amino acids. Trimming stripped 3 bases from V and 4 bases from J, with 15 bases between. CDR3 amino acids: CASSLTSRTGETQYF. CDR3 nucleotide sequence: TGTGCCAGCAGCTTGACATCACGCACGGGAGAGACCCAGTACTTC.

The rearrangement uses TRBV5-4 and TRBJ2-5, with 10 bases identical to TRBD2. CDR1 is SGHNT and CDR2 is YYREEE in the germline V gene (reference sequence). The CDR3 is 15 amino acids. The V and J ends lost 5 bases and 0 bases, in that order; junction bases with no gene match: 4. CDR3 bases: TGTGCCAGCAGGGATCTAGCGGGGGACCAAGAGACCCAGTACTTC. Protein product: CASRDLAGDQETQYF.

This chain joins TRBV10-3 and TRBJ1-1, with D possibly matching TRBD1 (6 bases). Per the germline V gene, CDR1 is ENHRY and CDR2 is SYGVKD. The CDR3 runs to 16 residues. V dropped 3 bases and J dropped 0 bases, with 14 bases sitting between them. CDR3 sequence reads: CAISDNSGGMNTEAFF. CDR3 bases: TGTGCCATCAGTGATAATTCGGGGGGCATGAACACTGAAGCTTTCTTT.

The J gene is TRBJ2-6, the V gene TRBV7-9; no clear D gene. Looked up from germline, CDR1 is SEHNR and CDR2 is FQNEAQ (reference sequence). Trimming pared 2 bases from V and 0 bases from J, leaving 8 bases between. This CDR3 region has 16 residues. The CDR3, as DNA: TGTGCCAGCAGCTTACACCTCGGCTCTGGGGCCAACGTCCTGACTTTC. Its translation: CASSLHLGSGANVLTF.

The chain links TRBV6-1 to TRBJ1-5; no clear D gene. From germline, CDR1 is MNHNS and CDR2 SASEGT. The ends were cut back, 5 bases at V and 0 bases at J, with 23 bases in the middle. The CDR3 totals 19 residues. CDR3 nucleotide sequence: TGTGCCAGCAGTCCTCTATCTGCGGGTAGGACGTATAGCAATCAGCCCCAGCATTTT. This encodes CASSPLSAGRTYSNQPQHF.

The chain uses TRBV20-1 and TRBJ2-7; D not resolved. Trimming cost V 3 bases and J 2 bases, with 20 bases left between them. Germline V gene data show CDR1 as DFQATT and CDR2 as SNEGSKA (reference sequence). CDR3 length equals 16 residues. CDR3 sequence reads: CSASSSLGGPPYEQYF. The CDR3 coding sequence is TGCAGTGCTAGTTCTTCCTTAGGTGGGCCGCCCTACGAGCAGTACTTC.

The chain couples TRBV7-8 to TRBJ2-2, with 7 bases identical to TRBD2. This CDR3 has 15 amino acids. The V gene end was trimmed by 1 base and the J gene end by 3 bases; junction bases not matched to a gene: 2. Per the germline V gene, CDR1 is SGHVS and CDR2 is FQNEAQ. The CDR3 nucleotides are TGTGCCAGCAGCTTAGTGGGGGGGGACACCGGGGAGCTGTTTTTT. This gives the protein CASSLVGGDTGELFF.

The chain recombines TRBV4-2 with TRBJ2-5, with TRBD2 identical over 7 bases. V shed 3 bases, J shed 1 base, and the junction held 14 bases outside the gene matches. The CDR3 loop spans 18 amino acids. CDR1 is LGHNA and CDR2 is YNFKEQ in the germline V gene. CDR3 protein: CASSQEGSSGGLQETQYF. Written as DNA, the CDR3 is TGTGCCAGCAGCCAGGAGGGGAGTTCGGGGGGTCTCCAAGAGACCCAGTACTTC.

This chain uses TRBV7-2 with TRBJ1-6; a weak D match, TRBD1 (6 bases). Trimming cost V 5 bases and J 8 bases, with 10 bases left between them. Germline V gives CDR1 SGHTA, CDR2 FQGNSA. This CDR3 has 13 amino acids. The CDR3 reads CASSPQGYSPLHF. For the CDR3, the DNA is TGTGCCAGCAGCCCGCAGGGGTATTCACCCCTCCACTTT.